This entry lists 20 T cell receptor beta chains sequenced from one sample in a study of T-cell memory formation after mild COVID-19. MiXCR, run by TCRdb on the 5' RACE reads, gives a single entry per CDR3 protein. The sample includes 350,000 or so distinct CDR3 sequences, approximately 12% seen only once; the top ten take over 20%. Sample: PBMCs or a T cell subset sorted from them (not recorded which). These receptors all stem from a man between 18 and 29 years old who had mild COVID-19 (a few samples of this study predate the infection). Cell type and time point are not known.

The chain is built from TRBV7-9 and TRBJ1-6; possibly TRBD1 for D (5 bases). CDR3 length: 15 residues. V lost 1 base to trimming and J lost 10 bases, with 14 bases between them. CDR1 SEHNR and CDR2 FQNEAQ come from the germline V gene (reference sequence). In nucleotides, the CDR3 is TGTGCCAGCAGCTTAGGGGGGACGCCGCAATCACCCCTCCACTTT. It codes for CASSLGGTPQSPLHF.

This clonotype was seen more than once but under ten times. This chain uses TRBV7-2 with TRBJ2-1, with D hard to call. The V end lost 6 bases, the J end lost 12 bases, and 15 bases lay between the germline ends. Germline CDR1 SGHTA, CDR2 FQGNSA. The CDR3 loop spans 12 amino acids. The CDR3: CASSPPTPVQFF. The CDR3 region has the DNA TGTGCCAGCAGTCCACCAACTCCCGTGCAGTTCTTC.

A few counts support this clonotype. Germline is not matched at one junction end, which may reflect a read error. V and J are TRBV7-9 and TRBJ1-1; weak D call: TRBD1 (5 bases). The CDR3 has 12 amino acids. Per the germline V gene, CDR1 is SEHNR and CDR2 is FQNEAQ (reference sequence). Here the CDR3 DNA reads TGTGCCGGCAGGGTTATGAACACTGAAGCTTTCTTT. It yields the protein CAGRVMNTEAFF.

This clonotype was detected once. The V call is TRBV5-4, the J call TRBJ2-1; the D gene is possibly TRBD1 (6 bases). With 0 bases removed from V and 9 bases from J, the gap between germline ends came to 10 bases. The CDR3 spans 13 residues. CDR1 and CDR2 (germline): SGHNT, YYREEE (reference sequence). The CDR3 sequence: CASSLGGHTEQFF. The CDR3 nucleotides read TGTGCCAGCAGCTTGGGGGGACACACTGAGCAGTTCTTC. Together with reference TRBV5-4 and TRBJ2-1, the CDR3 gives the full variable domain: ETGVTQSPTHLIKTRGQQVTLRCSSQSGHNTVSWYQQALGQGPQFIFQYYREEENGRGNFPPRFSGLQFPNYSSELNVNALELDDSALYLCASSLGGHTEQFFGPGTRLTVL.

V is TRBV5-5 and J is TRBJ2-5, with D perhaps matching TRBD2 (5 bases). The CDR3 has 16 residues. Trimming left V 3 bases short and J 5 bases short, with 20 bases between. Germline CDR1 SGHKS, CDR2 YYEKEE (reference sequence). CDR3 coding DNA: TGTGCCAGCAGCTGGGGAGAGGCCCGGTTCCGGGAGACCCAGTACTTC. It codes for CASSWGEARFRETQYF.

This clonotype has more than one count but fewer than ten. The V call is TRBV20-1, the J call TRBJ2-7; 9 bases agree with TRBD1. The CDR3 length is 15 residues. Germline V CDR1 and CDR2: DFQATT, SNEGSKA (reference sequence). V lost 3 bases to trimming and J lost 4 bases; unmatched junction nucleotides: 10. CDR3 amino acids: CSASLPGQGAYEQYF. CDR3 in DNA: TGCAGTGCTAGCCTCCCGGGACAGGGCGCGTACGAGCAGTACTTC.

This clonotype was detected ten times or more. The chain joins TRBV20-1 to TRBJ2-1, with TRBD1 identical over 9 bases. Unmatched junction bases numbered 4, after V lost 2 bases and J lost 8 bases. The CDR3 length is 13 residues. Germline V gene sequence: CDR1 DFQATT, CDR2 SNEGSKA (reference sequence). The CDR3, as DNA: TGCAGTGCTAGATCGACAGGGGGGGATGAGCAGTTCTTC. It translates to CSARSTGGDEQFF.

This clonotype appeared many times. CDR3 protein: CASSPGQGRPQETQYF. The CDR3 bases are TGCGCCAGCAGCCCTGGACAGGGGAGGCCCCAAGAGACCCAGTACTTC. The chain couples TRBV5-1 to TRBJ2-5, with TRBD1 identical over 9 bases. Germline CDR1 and CDR2: SGHRS and YFSETQ. V shed 4 bases and J 1 base; nucleotides not matched to a gene: 8. The CDR3 loop spans 16 amino acids.

This clonotype has only a few counts. The chain's CDR3 is CASSGGLAGLTDTQYF. CDR3 sequence (DNA): TGCGCCAGCAGTGGGGGGCTAGCGGGGCTCACAGATACGCAGTATTTT. This rearrangement joins TRBV10-1 to TRBJ2-3; the match to TRBD2 covers 9 bases. The CDR3 extends over 16 amino acids. CDR1 is WNHNN, CDR2 SYGVQD, per germline (reference sequence). With V trimmed by 4 bases and J by 2 bases, 7 bases remained unmatched.

This clonotype was observed a handful of times. The chain uses TRBV25-1 and TRBJ1-4, with D unresolved. The germline gives CDR1 MGHDK, CDR2 SYGVNS. CDR3 length: 15 amino acids. Trimming shortened V by 3 bases and J by 0 bases, and 8 bases separated the two germline ends. The CDR3 loop reads CASSEATATNEKLFF. The CDR3 nucleotides read TGTGCCAGCAGTGAGGCTACTGCAACTAATGAAAAACTGTTTTTT.

This clonotype was recorded a few times. V is TRBV20-1 and J is TRBJ2-7, with TRBD2 matching 10 bases. This CDR3 region has 13 residues. V was clipped by 6 bases and J by 7 bases; unmatched bases: 9. CDR1 is DFQATT and CDR2 is SNEGSKA in the germline V gene (reference sequence). The CDR3 DNA reads as TGCAGTGCCAAACTAGCGGGGACGTCGGAGCAGTACTTC. Translated, it gives CSAKLAGTSEQYF.

The chain employs TRBV5-5 and TRBJ2-2; TRBD2 is a possible D gene (6 bases). Between the trimmed V and J ends, which lost 6 bases and 6 bases, there was a span of 12 bases. Germline V lookup: CDR1 SGHKS, CDR2 YYEKEE (reference sequence). The CDR3 runs to 13 residues. This chain's CDR3 is CASTGGLAGELFF. The CDR3 DNA reads as TGTGCCAGCACTGGGGGGTTGGCCGGGGAGCTGTTTTTT.

The chain carries TRBV2 and TRBJ2-7; 7 nucleotides align to TRBD1. The CDR3 contains 13 residues. Germline values: CDR1 SNHLY, CDR2 FYNNEI. Trimming cost V 4 bases and J 2 bases; bases outside gene matches: 2. CDR3 sequence: CASSGDSTYEQYV. CDR3 in DNA: TGTGCCAGCAGTGGGGACAGTACCTACGAGCAGTACGTC.

A word on this clonotype: Its ends do not fully match the called genes, so a read error is possible. The gene calls are TRBV29-1 and TRBJ1-2; D perhaps matches TRBD1 (5 bases). In germline, CDR1 is SQVTM, CDR2 ANQGSEA. CDR3 length: 11 residues. CDR3 sequence reads: CSVEGDYGYTF. CDR3 coding DNA: TGCAGCGTTGAAGGGGACTACGGCTACACCTTC. Full variable domain (remainder filled in from reference TRBV29-1 and TRBJ1-2): SAVISQKPSRDICQRGTSLTIQCQVDSQVTMMFWYRQQPGQSLTLIATANQGSEATYESGFVIDKFPISRPNLTFSTLTVSNMSPEDSSIYLCSVEGDYGYTFGSGTRLTVV.

The chain recombines TRBV25-1 with TRBJ2-2, with 7 nucleotides matching TRBD1. The CDR3 consists of 15 residues. Per germline, CDR1 MGHDK and CDR2 SYGVNS. V dropped 3 bases and J dropped 4; count of bases not matched to a gene: 5. In DNA form, the CDR3 reads TGTGCCAGCAGTGAGGGACAGACAATCACCGGGGAGCTGTTTTTT. It yields the protein CASSEGQTITGELFF.

CDR3 DNA sequence: TGTGCCAGCAGTCGGGGCCTCGGGACCCCCGGGGAGCTGTTTTTT. The encoded protein is CASSRGLGTPGELFF. The chain is built from TRBV7-2 and TRBJ2-2, with D possibly being TRBD1 or TRBD2 (5 bases each). Between the trimmed V and J ends, which lost 6 bases and 6 bases, there was a span of 17 bases. CDR1 and CDR2 (germline): SGHTA, FQGNSA. The CDR3 runs 15 residues.

This clonotype has more than one count but fewer than ten. The V gene is TRBV2, the J gene TRBJ2-3; the D is unclear. The CDR3 covers 12 residues. V lost 6 bases to trimming and J lost 2 bases, with 6 bases between them. CDR1 is SNHLY and CDR2 is FYNNEI in the germline V gene. As DNA, the CDR3 is TGTGCCAGCAGACTACTCACAGATACGCAGTATTTT. Its protein product is CASRLLTDTQYF. Full variable domain (outside the CDR3, taken from reference TRBV2 and TRBJ2-3): EPEVTQTPSHQVTQMGQEVILRCVPISNHLYFYWYRQILGQKVEFLVSFYNNEISEKSEIFDDQFSVERPDGSNFTLKIRSTKLEDSAMYFCASRLLTDTQYFGPGTRLTVL.

V gene TRBV7-9 combines with J gene TRBJ2-1; no clear D. Trimming removed 5 bases at V and 4 bases at J, with 15 bases between. Germline CDR1 is SEHNR and CDR2 is FQNEAQ (reference sequence). The CDR3 has 15 residues. The CDR3 DNA reads TGTGCCAGCAGCCCAACGCAGCAGGAATACAATGAGCAGTTCTTC. Amino acids: CASSPTQQEYNEQFF. Based on the CDR3 plus reference TRBV7-9 and TRBJ2-1, the full variable domain is DTGVSQNPRHKITKRGQNVTFRCDPISEHNRLYWYRQTLGQGPEFLTYFQNEAQLEKSRLLSDRFSAERPKGSFSTLEIQRTEQGDSAMYLCASSPTQQEYNEQFFGPGTRLTVL.

The J gene is TRBJ2-7, the V gene TRBV5-5; TRBD1 might be the D (6 bases). The germline V and J ends were trimmed by 3 bases and 2 bases, with 12 bases remaining between them. The CDR3 length is 14 residues. CDR1 and CDR2 (germline): SGHKS, YYEKEE (reference sequence). The CDR3 here is CASSWGTPTYEQYV. Written as DNA, the CDR3 is TGTGCCAGCAGCTGGGGGACACCGACCTACGAGCAGTACGTC.

The CDR3 DNA sequence: TGTGCCAGCAGTGGTTTGGGCGGGGGCTTAGCAGATACGCAGTATTTT. It is translated as CASSGLGGGLADTQYF. The gene calls are TRBV6-2 or TRBV6-3 and TRBJ2-3, with D tentatively TRBD2 (7 bases). Trimming took off 5 bases at V and 4 bases at J, with 19 bases between the two ends. The CDR3 runs to 16 residues. The germline gives CDR1 MNHEY, CDR2 SVGEGT.